One and the same sample provided the 21 T cell receptor beta chains below, sequenced in a study of blood T cell repertoires in COVID-19. Sequencing used immunoSEQ multiplex PCR; TCRdb keeps in-frame clones, though not all of them. This sample carries about 220,000 clones, 82% of them seen once, and the ten largest clones take over 7%. The source material was peripheral blood. These receptors were taken from an elderly woman with COVID-19, enrolled during active disease.

DNA for the CDR3: TGTGCCACCAGTGACGGGACAGGGAATCAGCCCCAGCATTTT. Translating it yields CATSDGTGNQPQHF. The rearrangement links TRBV24-1 to TRBJ1-5; 9 bases agree with TRBD1. CDR3 length: 14 amino acids. Germline V gene data show CDR1 as KGHDR and CDR2 as SFDVKD. J gave up 4 bases and V 4 bases, and 1 base lay outside the gene matches.

The chain is built from TRBV2 and TRBJ2-2; TRBD2 is a possible D gene (5 bases). CDR1 is SNHLY and CDR2 is FYNNEI in the germline V gene. Trimming stripped 7 bases from V and 8 bases from J, with 20 bases between. CDR3 length equals 15 residues. CDR3 amino acids: CASKGLGGAGGELFF. The CDR3 nucleotides are TGTGCCAGCAAAGGTTTAGGAGGCGCCGGAGGGGAGCTGTTTTTT. The variable domain in full, with the rest retrieved from reference TRBV2 and TRBJ2-2, is EPEVTQTPSHQVTQMGQEVILRCVPISNHLYFYWYRQILGQKVEFLVSFYNNEISEKSEIFDDQFSVERPDGSNFTLKIRSTKLEDSAMYFCASKGLGGAGGELFFGEGSRLTVL.

The rearrangement links TRBV28 to TRBJ1-5, with D possibly matching TRBD1 (5 bases). CDR1 is MDHEN and CDR2 is SYDVKM in the germline V gene. V lost 8 bases, J lost 5 bases, and 16 bases lay in between. This CDR3 has 14 amino acids. CDR3 sequence reads: CASSPGGRDQPQHF. CDR3 coding DNA: TGTGCCAGCTCCCCGGGGGGAAGGGATCAGCCCCAGCATTTT.

This sequence joins TRBV5-1 and TRBJ1-1, with D unclear. There are 12 residues in the CDR3. The germline V gene has CDR1 SGHRS and CDR2 YFSETQ. V was pared by 4 bases and J by 2 bases, with 6 bases between. The CDR3 here is CASSHQNTEAFF. The DNA for the CDR3 is TGCGCCAGCAGCCATCAAAACACTGAAGCTTTCTTT.

Points on this clone: Other DNA sequences in this sample translate to the same CDR3. The V call is TRBV3-1 (or the pseudogene TRBV3-2), the J call TRBJ1-3, with TRBD1 as a possible D gene (6 bases). In germline, CDR1 is LGHDT, CDR2 YNNKEL (reference sequence). The CDR3 runs to 13 residues. With 1 base removed from V and 7 bases from J, the gap between germline ends came to 8 bases. DNA of the CDR3: TGTGCCAGCAGCCAAGGAGGGGGTAACACCATATATTTT. It yields the protein CASSQGGGNTIYF.

V usage is TRBV5-6 and J usage is TRBJ1-5; 7 bases map to TRBD1. The CDR3 is 15 amino acids. The V and J ends lost 6 bases and 6 bases, in that order; junction bases with no gene match: 12. Germline-derived CDR1 and CDR2 are SGHDT and YYEEEE. The DNA of the CDR3 is TGTGCCAGCACTAAACAGGGGCGCAAGTTTCAGCCCCAGCATTTT. Its translation is CASTKQGRKFQPQHF. The full variable domain, in which reference TRBV5-6 and TRBJ1-5 provide the parts outside the CDR3, is DAGVTQSPTHLIKTRGQQVTLRCSPKSGHDTVSWYQQALGQGPQFIFQYYEEEERQRGNFPDRFSGHQFPNYSSELNVNALLLGDSALYLCASTKQGRKFQPQHFGDGTRLSIL.

The rearrangement uses TRBV5-1 and TRBJ2-5; TRBD2 might be the D (5 bases). The CDR3 covers 12 residues. CDR1 SGHRS and CDR2 YFSETQ come from the germline V gene. V shed 4 bases and J shed 3 bases, with 7 bases lying between them. CDR3 nucleotide sequence: TGCGCCAGCAGCCGAGGGAAAGAGACCCAGTACTTC. It yields the protein CASSRGKETQYF.

This sequence joins TRBV28 and TRBJ1-1; no clear D. CDR3 size: 16 residues. From germline, CDR1 is MDHEN and CDR2 SYDVKM. Trimming took off 4 bases at V and 7 bases at J, with 22 bases between the two ends. The CDR3 DNA is TGTGCCAGCAGTTCGGGTTCCGGGGAGAAATTGGGTGAAGCTTTCTTT. Its protein is CASSSGSGEKLGEAFF.

The chain uses TRBV7-3 and TRBJ2-7, with D possibly being TRBD2 (5 bases). In germline, CDR1 is SGHTA, CDR2 FQGTGA. The CDR3 consists of 15 residues. Trimming removed 5 bases at V and 0 bases at J, with 14 bases between. The CDR3 loop is CASSLRAGTSYEQYF. CDR3 nucleotides: TGTGCCAGCAGCCTCCGGGCGGGTACCTCCTACGAGCAGTACTTC. Using reference TRBV7-3 and TRBJ2-7 for the parts outside the CDR3, the full variable domain is GAGVSQTPSNKVTEKGKYVELRCDPISGHTALYWYRQSLGQGPEFLIYFQGTGAADDSGLPNDRFFAVRPEGSVSTLKIQRTERGDSAVYLCASSLRAGTSYEQYFGPGTRLTVT.

This clone was seen only once. The chain employs TRBV19 and TRBJ2-3; perhaps TRBD2 as D (6 bases). This CDR3 region has 14 residues. Germline V CDR1 and CDR2: LNHDA, SQIVND (reference sequence). V lost 5 bases, J lost 2 bases, and 11 bases lay in between. CDR3 amino acids: CASSPWGVTDTQYF. The CDR3 DNA reads as TGTGCCAGTAGTCCCTGGGGGGTCACAGATACGCAGTATTTT.

This clone was found a few times. The CDR3: CASSQDLQGYEQYF. In DNA form, the CDR3 reads TGCGCCAGCAGCCAAGATCTCCAGGGATACGAGCAGTACTTC. The rearrangement links TRBV4-3 to TRBJ2-7; D might be TRBD1 (5 bases). CDR3 length: 14 amino acids. V lost 0 bases, J lost 4 bases, and 10 bases lay in between. Per the germline V gene, CDR1 is LGHNA and CDR2 is YSLEER.

This clone was seen a few times. This chain links TRBV5-1 with TRBJ2-2; TRBD1 matches 7 bases. This CDR3 has 15 amino acids. V lost 1 base to trimming and J lost 2 bases; unmatched junction nucleotides: 2. Germline CDR1 reads SGHRS; CDR2 reads YFSETQ. The CDR3, as DNA: TGCGCCAGCAGCTTGAGGGGGCTAAACACCGGGGAGCTGTTTTTT. Translating it yields CASSLRGLNTGELFF.

In this sample, this clone turned up once. This sequence joins TRBV14 and TRBJ1-2; D is ambiguous. Germline CDR1 and CDR2: SGHDN and FVKESK. Trimming removed 4 bases at V and 7 bases at J, with 19 bases between. This CDR3 region has 15 residues. Here the CDR3 reads CASSPWNGQAGGYTF. The DNA of the CDR3 is TGTGCCAGCAGCCCTTGGAATGGCCAGGCTGGTGGCTACACCTTC.

The chain employs TRBV5-4 and TRBJ1-1, with D possibly TRBD1 on 6 matching bases. V lost 0 bases, J lost 4 bases, and 13 bases lay in between. Germline V gene data show CDR1 as SGHNT and CDR2 as YYREEE (reference sequence). CDR3 length: 15 residues. The CDR3 bases are TGTGCCAGCAGCTTGGCCGTGGGAGGGGGCACTGAAGCTTTCTTT. This encodes CASSLAVGGGTEAFF.

The chain uses TRBV4-2 and TRBJ2-7, with 12 bases identical to TRBD2. The V and J ends lost 0 bases and 1 base, in that order; junction bases with no gene match: 7. CDR3 length: 18 residues. From germline, CDR1 is LGHNA and CDR2 YNFKEQ. This CDR3 reads CASSQDRGGLAGSYEQYF. CDR3 nucleotides: TGTGCCAGCAGCCAAGATCGCGGTGGACTAGCGGGGTCCTACGAGCAGTACTTC.

The chain couples TRBV6-1 to TRBJ2-5; 7 bases fit TRBD1. The CDR3 extends over 17 amino acids. The germline gives CDR1 MNHNS, CDR2 SASEGT. After removal of 4 bases from V and 0 bases from J, the junction contained 11 bases not matched to a gene. CDR3 in amino acids: CASSALQGQLYQETQYF. For the CDR3, the DNA is TGTGCCAGCAGTGCCCTGCAGGGACAGCTGTACCAAGAGACCCAGTACTTC.

CDR3 DNA sequence: TGCGCTTTCGGTGTGGGCGGGCACCCCTACGAGCAGTACTTC. This translates into CAFGVGGHPYEQYF. V and J are TRBV4-3 and TRBJ2-7; D may be TRBD2 (5 bases). The CDR3 has 14 amino acids. Germline V gene data show CDR1 as LGHNA and CDR2 as YSLEER.

The rearrangement links TRBV7-3 to TRBJ2-7, with 8 bases fitting TRBD2. In germline, CDR1 is SGHTA, CDR2 FQGTGA. The CDR3 runs to 14 residues. The V and J ends lost 2 bases and 7 bases, in that order; junction bases with no gene match: 7. The CDR3 spells CASSLDSGEGEQYF. The CDR3 DNA reads TGTGCCAGCAGCTTAGATAGCGGGGAAGGTGAGCAGTACTTC.

The rearrangement uses TRBV19 and TRBJ1-2; TRBD1 agrees at 9 bases. This CDR3 has 13 amino acids. Germline values: CDR1 LNHDA, CDR2 SQIVND (reference sequence). The junction had 3 bases not matched to a gene; V was cut back by 4 bases and J by 6 bases. In DNA, the CDR3 is TGTGCCAGTAGTAGGGACAGGGTGGATGGCTACACCTTC. The encoded protein is CASSRDRVDGYTF.

The J gene is TRBJ1-1, the V gene TRBV10-3; the D gene is possibly TRBD1 (6 bases). Germline values: CDR1 ENHRY, CDR2 SYGVKD. V lost 10 bases, J lost 1 base, and 7 bases lay in between. The CDR3 totals 11 residues. The CDR3 coding sequence is TGTGCCACACAGGGGAACACTGAAGCTTTCTTT. Translating it yields CATQGNTEAFF.

The chain employs TRBV18 and TRBJ2-3; D is possibly TRBD2 (5 bases). The V gene's germline CDR1 is KGHSH and CDR2 LQKENI. Trimming removed 2 bases from V and 1 base from J, with 10 bases in between. The CDR3 sequence is 15 residues long. The CDR3 DNA reads as TGTGCCAGCTCACCATCTAGCATGCGCACAGATACGCAGTATTTT. Translation: CASSPSSMRTDTQYF.